This TCR beta chain was sequenced in a study of patients and donors after allogeneic stem cell transplantation. There are 13 residues in the CDR3. CDR1 is PRHDT and CDR2 is FYEKMQ in the germline V gene (reference sequence). The ends were cut back, 5 bases at V and 9 bases at J, with 14 bases in the middle. This clonotype was observed a few times. TCRdb recomputed calls from the RT-PCR reads with MiXCR, one row per CDR3 protein. The data contain about 160,000 distinct CDR3 sequences, 24% of them singletons. The V gene is TRBV13, the J gene TRBJ2-1; no clear D. The receptor's source is a human donor who was either an allogeneic HSCT recipient or a stem cell or donor lymphocyte infusion donor (not recorded which). It is not recorded whose cells these are; they may come from a transplant donor. The sequenced sample was blood, either unsorted or a sorted T cell fraction (not recorded which). CDR3: CASSPVRKTEQFF. The CDR3 region has the DNA TGTGCCAGCAGCCCCGTTCGGAAGACTGAGCAGTTCTTC.